In its sample, the clone carrying this T cell receptor beta chain was seen many times. Its antigen is not identified. The germline gives CDR1 SGHTA, CDR2 FQGNSA. This CDR3 is built from 13 residues. V lost 2 bases, J lost 2 bases, and 6 bases lay in between. The source of the sample is a study of T-cell reconstitution after alpha-beta-depleted transplantation in children. As it was prepared, the TCRbeta library received unique molecular identifiers. One entry per CDR3 protein, called by TCRdb with MiXCR from the PCR reads. The table records approximately 44,000 distinct CDR3 sequences, under 6% of them present only once. Study-wide results and limits: Hyperexpanded clones declined; after one year, newly produced T cells mostly supplied diversity. Surviving recipient cells, namely T cells and thymic progenitors, were the source of high day-60 TCRbeta diversity in some patients.

The sample here was PBMCs, mostly from graft donor cells, taken 60 days after TCRalphabeta/CD19-depleted stem cell transplant. The chain joins TRBV7-2 to TRBJ1-2; D is perhaps TRBD1 (5 bases). The clonotype was recovered from a female patient aged 2-15 years who had a stem cell transplant for aplastic anemia, so the T cells may come from the graft donor. As DNA, the CDR3 is TGTGCCAGCAGCTTAAAGGGGAACTATGGCTACACCTTC. Protein: CASSLKGNYGYTF.